This T cell receptor (beta chain) appears in the sequencing data of a study of post-analysis software for immune sequencing data. Across the study: Relapsing-remitting, secondary progressive and progressive-relapsing courses of multiple sclerosis were included.

Worth noting for this clonotype: The antigen is not known.

Built from TCR beta cDNA, the libraries had unique molecular identifiers in them. TCRdb independently ran MiXCR on the PCR reads; one entry per CDR3 protein. The sample has almost 700,000 distinct CDR3 sequences; roughly three fifths are singletons. Trimming left V 1 base short and J 6 bases short, with 12 bases between. There are 14 residues in the CDR3. General study points: Relative to controls, patients with multiple sclerosis showed significantly lower normalized Chao1 diversity. TRBV5-6, TRBV5-1 and TRBV20-1 were among several TRBV segments more frequent in patients than controls.

Sequencing was performed on blood. The chain couples TRBV12-3 or TRBV12-4 to TRBJ1-1; D remains unclear. The clonotype comes from a girl aged 2 to 10 with multiple sclerosis. CDR3 loop: CASSLGSGSPEAFF. CDR3 in DNA: TGTGCCAGCAGTTTAGGGTCGGGGTCACCTGAAGCTTTCTTT.